These T cell receptor beta chains were read from a single sample in a study of beta chain features in type 1 diabetes. Data came from immunoSEQ multiplex PCR; TCRdb stores just in-frame clones and leaves some out. The sample holds 430,000 or so clones; roughly 11% are singletons and the top ten take 0.035% to 0.05%. Material for sequencing was naive CD4+ T cells from blood. The receptors were gathered from a woman under 30 in good health. CDR3s include the opening cysteine and the closing phenylalanine or tryptophan. Fields, in order: D gene, V gene, CDR3 length, J gene, clone size, CDR3 DNA, CDR3 protein. D genes are given only for firm matches. Clone size is shown for a subset of rows, as once, few, many or a class of expanded clone.

TRBD1	TRBV7-2	19	TRBJ2-5	few	TGTGCCAGCAGCTTAGGAGGCCGGACAGGATTCTATATTCAAGAGACCCAGTACTTC	CASSLGGRTGFYIQETQYF
NA	TRBV21-1	10	TRBJ1-2	NA	TGTGCCAGAAGGGGACAGTCGCTCACCTTC	CARRGQSLTF
TRBD1	TRBV27	15	TRBJ1-5	NA	TGTGCCAGCAGTCCGGGGACAGCGGGCAATCAGCCCCAGCATTTT	CASSPGTAGNQPQHF
TRBD1	TRBV25-1	14	TRBJ2-4	many	TGTGCCAGCAGTGACCCACAGGGGGCGAACATTCAGTACTTC	CASSDPQGANIQYF
TRBD1	TRBV7-6	15	TRBJ1-1	few	TGTGCCAGCAGCTTAGGACAGGGCTTTAACACTGAAGCTTTCTTT	CASSLGQGFNTEAFF
NA	TRBV6-6	16	TRBJ2-1	few	TGTGCCAGCAGTTACGGTGTCGGGGTGGGGTACAATGAGCAGTTCTTC	CASSYGVGVGYNEQFF
NA	TRBV27	16	TRBJ2-1	NA	TGTGCCAGCAGACCGCTAGGTGTGGGGGCTAGAGATGAGCAGTTCTTC	CASRPLGVGARDEQFF
TRBD2	TRBV4-2	15	TRBJ2-1	NA	TGTGCCAGCAGCCAGCTAGCGGGAGGGACCAATGAGCAGTTCTTC	CASSQLAGGTNEQFF
TRBD1	TRBV7-8	16	TRBJ1-6	few	TGTGCCAGCAGCACAGGGGTCCAGGGTAATGATTCACCCCTCCACTTT	CASSTGVQGNDSPLHF
NA	TRBV7-2	14	TRBJ2-1	few	TGTGCCAGCAGCTTAGTTCCCGTGGGAAATGAGCAGTTCTTC	CASSLVPVGNEQFF
TRBD2	TRBV29-1	12	TRBJ2-3	NA	TGCAGCGTTGAGCGGGGGTCAGATACGCAGTATTTT	CSVERGSDTQYF
NA	TRBV7-8	14	TRBJ2-2	NA	TGTGCCAGCAGCTTACGGGACGCTACCGGGGAGCTGTTTTTT	CASSLRDATGELFF
NA	TRBV27	13	TRBJ1-1	NA	TGTGCCAGCAGTACAGGGCGGAACACTGAAGCTTTCTTT	CASSTGRNTEAFF
NA	TRBV4-1	17	TRBJ1-6	few	TGCGCCAGCAGCCAAGTGGCTCGCCGGAGGGAGCATTCACCCCTCCACTTT	CASSQVARRREHSPLHF
TRBD1	TRBV4-2	16	TRBJ2-4	few	TGTGCCAGCAGCCAAGAGGGGACAGTAGCCAAAAACATTCAGTACTTC	CASSQEGTVAKNIQYF
NA	TRBV7-9	13	TRBJ1-1	NA	TGTGCCAGCAGCTTTTTACTGAACACTGAAGCTTTCTTT	CASSFLLNTEAFF
TRBD1	TRBV7-7	15	TRBJ2-1	few	TGTGCTAGCAGCTTGGAGGGACAGGGGTACAATGAGCAGTTCTTC	CASSLEGQGYNEQFF
NA	TRBV7-2	16	TRBJ1-1	few	TGTGCCAGCAGCTTAGAGGCGATTCGGACGAACACTGAAGCTTTCTTT	CASSLEAIRTNTEAFF
NA	TRBV4-3	13	TRBJ2-1	NA	TGCGCCAGCAGCCAATTCCTGGAGGGTGAGCAGTTCTTC	CASSQFLEGEQFF
TRBD2	TRBV7-2	16	TRBJ2-3	few	TGTGCCAGCAGCCCCGGTGATAGCGGGGGCACAGATACGCAGTATTTT	CASSPGDSGGTDTQYF
NA	TRBV29-1	13	TRBJ1-1	few	TGCAGCGCGCGACGGGGGACGTACACTGAAGCTTTCTTT	CSARRGTYTEAFF
NA	TRBV6-6	16	TRBJ2-5	few	TGTGCCAGCAGCCCCGGGGCGGGACCGGGGAGGGAGACCCAGTACTTC	CASSPGAGPGRETQYF
NA	TRBV9	13	TRBJ2-3	NA	TGTGCCAGCAGCGTCCAACGGGTAGATACGCAGTATTTT	CASSVQRVDTQYF
TRBD1	TRBV9	14	TRBJ2-7	few	TGTGCCAGCTCCCGGACAGGGAGCTCCTACGAGCAGTACTTC	CASSRTGSSYEQYF
NA	TRBV30	11	TRBJ2-1	NA	TGCTCGGCCGGCTCCTACAATGAGCAGTTCTTC	CSAGSYNEQFF
NA	TRBV5-4	17	TRBJ2-3	few	TGTGCCAGCAGCTCCATCCCCCGCAGACCTAGCACAGATACGCAGTATTTT	CASSSIPRRPSTDTQYF
NA	TRBV4-3	17	TRBJ2-3	NA	TGCGCCAGCAGCCAGGCGGACGGCTTAACTAGCACAGATACGCAGTATTTT	CASSQADGLTSTDTQYF
TRBD1	TRBV7-3	15	TRBJ2-5	once	TGTGCCAGCAGCCTAAGGACAGGGGGCGCGGAGACCCAGTACTTC	CASSLRTGGAETQYF
TRBD1	TRBV13	15	TRBJ2-3	few	TGTGCCAGCAGCTTAGGGGACAGGGGATCAGATACGCAGTATTTT	CASSLGDRGSDTQYF
TRBD1	TRBV6-5	16	TRBJ1-2	few	TGTGCCAGCAGTTACTCGGGACAGGGGAATAACTATGGCTACACCTTC	CASSYSGQGNNYGYTF
TRBD1	TRBV7-2	16	TRBJ2-4	few	TGTGCCAGCAGCTCGACAGGGGTACGAGCCAAAAACATTCAGTACTTC	CASSSTGVRAKNIQYF
NA	TRBV29-1	14	TRBJ2-1	NA	TGCAGCGTTAGAACTTCCCCGTCCTACAATGAGCAGTTCTTC	CSVRTSPSYNEQFF
NA	TRBV7-2	14	TRBJ2-1	NA	TGTGCCAGCAGCTTAGTTCCCGGGGTTGGCGAGCAGTTCTTC	CASSLVPGVGEQFF
NA	TRBV28	15	TRBJ2-3	NA	TGTGCCAGCAGTTTACGCGGCAGGAGCACAGATACGCAGTATTTT	CASSLRGRSTDTQYF
NA	TRBV4-2	16	TRBJ2-3	NA	TGTGCCAGCAGCCAAGAGGGGATAAGTAGCACAGATACGCAGTATTTT	CASSQEGISSTDTQYF
NA	TRBV28	11	TRBJ2-5	few	TGTGCCAGCAGTTTATCTGGGACCCAGTACTTC	CASSLSGTQYF
NA	TRBV15	13	TRBJ2-7	few	TGTGCCACCAGCAGGGACTACAAGTACGAGCAGTACTTC	CATSRDYKYEQYF
NA	TRBV11-2	14	TRBJ2-2	NA	TGTGCCAGCAGCTCCATACAGGGCCCCGGGGAGCTGTTTTTT	CASSSIQGPGELFF
NA	TRBV7-2	19	TRBJ2-6	few	TGTGCCAGCAGCTCTCCTTGGGGGGGGCTGCGCTCTGGGGCCAACGTCCTGACTTTC	CASSSPWGGLRSGANVLTF
NA	TRBV9	16	TRBJ2-2	NA	TGTGCCAGCAGCGTAGCTATAGCTGGAAGCACCGGGGAGCTGTTTTTT	CASSVAIAGSTGELFF
TRBD1	TRBV15	16	TRBJ2-3	many	TGTGCCACCAGCAGGGCCGGGACAGGTCACACAGATACGCAGTATTTT	CATSRAGTGHTDTQYF
NA	TRBV10-2	13	TRBJ2-3	NA	TGCGCCAGCTCAGAGAGGTGGACAGATACGCAGTATTTT	CASSERWTDTQYF
NA	TRBV18	16	TRBJ1-4	few	TGTGCCAGCTCAACTGAAGGACAGACAACTAATGAAAAACTGTTTTTT	CASSTEGQTTNEKLFF
NA	TRBV29-1	15	TRBJ2-1	NA	TGCAGCGTTTTTGTCCCGGGACGTAACTACAATGAGCAGTTCTTC	CSVFVPGRNYNEQFF
NA	TRBV7-2	16	TRBJ2-7	few	TGTGCCAGCAGCTTAGTAGGTGGCGGTAGCTCCTACGAGCAGTACTTC	CASSLVGGGSSYEQYF